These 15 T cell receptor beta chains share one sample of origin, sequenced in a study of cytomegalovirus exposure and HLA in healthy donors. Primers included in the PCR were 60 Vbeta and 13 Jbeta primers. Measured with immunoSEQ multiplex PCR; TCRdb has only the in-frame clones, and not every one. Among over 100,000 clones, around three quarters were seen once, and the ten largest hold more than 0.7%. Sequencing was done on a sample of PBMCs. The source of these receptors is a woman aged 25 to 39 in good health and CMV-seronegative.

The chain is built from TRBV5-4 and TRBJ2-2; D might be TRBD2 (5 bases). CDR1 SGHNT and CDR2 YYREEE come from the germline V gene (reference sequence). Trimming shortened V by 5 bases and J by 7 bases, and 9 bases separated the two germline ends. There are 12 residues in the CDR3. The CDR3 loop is CASRLRGGELFF. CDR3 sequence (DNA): TGTGCCAGCAGGCTTCGGGGCGGGGAGCTGTTTTTT.

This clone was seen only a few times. The CDR3 bases are TGTGCTAGTGGTTTGATGGAGTTGCGTGCCACTGAAGCTTTCTTT. Translation gives CASGLMELRATEAFF. J is TRBJ1-1 and V is TRBV12-5; D ambiguous. Germline V gene sequence: CDR1 LGHNT, CDR2 FRNRAP. Trimming stripped 2 bases from V and 4 bases from J, with 14 bases between. The CDR3 has 15 amino acids.

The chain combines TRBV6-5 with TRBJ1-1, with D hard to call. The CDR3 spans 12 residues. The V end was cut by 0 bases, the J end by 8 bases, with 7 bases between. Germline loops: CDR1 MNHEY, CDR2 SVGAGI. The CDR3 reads CASSYSGGEAFF. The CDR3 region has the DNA TGTGCCAGCAGTTACTCCGGAGGAGAAGCTTTCTTT.

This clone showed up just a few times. The CDR3 bases are TGTGCCTGGAAGAGGGGACAGGGGGAGTCCGGGGAGCTGTTTTTT. Translating gives CAWKRGQGESGELFF. The chain uses TRBV30 and TRBJ2-2; 11 bases agree with TRBD1. Looked up from germline, CDR1 is GTSNPN and CDR2 is SVGIG (reference sequence). The CDR3 covers 15 residues. V shed 4 bases and J 6 bases; nucleotides not matched to a gene: 7.

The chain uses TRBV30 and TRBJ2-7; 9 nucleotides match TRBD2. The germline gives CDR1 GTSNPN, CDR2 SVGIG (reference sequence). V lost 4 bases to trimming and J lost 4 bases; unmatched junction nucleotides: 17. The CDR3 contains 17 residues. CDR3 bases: TGTGCCTGGATTTACGGGGATGAGCTAGCGGGGAATTACGAGCAGTACTTC. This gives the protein CAWIYGDELAGNYEQYF.

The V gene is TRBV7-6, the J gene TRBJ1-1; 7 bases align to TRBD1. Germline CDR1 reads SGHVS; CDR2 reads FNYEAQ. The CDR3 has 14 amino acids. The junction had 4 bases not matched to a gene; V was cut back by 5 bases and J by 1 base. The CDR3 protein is CASSRRTGNTEAFF. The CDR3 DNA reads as TGTGCCAGCAGCAGACGGACAGGGAACACTGAAGCTTTCTTT.

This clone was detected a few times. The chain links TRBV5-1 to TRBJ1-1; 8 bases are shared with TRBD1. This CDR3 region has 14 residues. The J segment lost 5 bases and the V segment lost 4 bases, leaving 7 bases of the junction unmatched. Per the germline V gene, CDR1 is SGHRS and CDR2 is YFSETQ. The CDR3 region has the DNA TGCGCCAGCAGCGACGGACAGGGCGGGACTGAAGCTTTCTTT. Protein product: CASSDGQGGTEAFF.

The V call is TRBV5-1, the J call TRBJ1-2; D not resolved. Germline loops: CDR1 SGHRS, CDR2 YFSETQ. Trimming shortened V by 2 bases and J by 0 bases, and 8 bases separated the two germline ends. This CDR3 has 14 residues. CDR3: CASSFDGANYGYTF. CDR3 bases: TGCGCCAGCAGCTTCGACGGAGCTAACTATGGCTACACCTTC.

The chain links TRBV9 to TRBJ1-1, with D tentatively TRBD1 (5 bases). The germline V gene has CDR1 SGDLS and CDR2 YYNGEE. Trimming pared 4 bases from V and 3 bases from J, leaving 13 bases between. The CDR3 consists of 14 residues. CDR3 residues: CASSPLRDYTEAFF. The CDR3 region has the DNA TGTGCCAGCAGCCCCCTCCGGGACTACACTGAAGCTTTCTTT.

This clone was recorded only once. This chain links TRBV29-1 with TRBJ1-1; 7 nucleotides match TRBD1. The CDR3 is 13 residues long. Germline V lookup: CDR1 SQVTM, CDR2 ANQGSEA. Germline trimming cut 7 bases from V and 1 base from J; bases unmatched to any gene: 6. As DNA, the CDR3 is TGCAGCGCCTCCGGGACAGAGAACACTGAAGCTTTCTTT. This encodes CSASGTENTEAFF.

DNA of the CDR3: TGTGCCACCAGCAGCGCGAACAGGGCCAACAATGAGCAGTTCTTC. Encoded protein: CATSSANRANNEQFF. This chain joins TRBV15 and TRBJ2-1; possible D gene TRBD1, 6 bases. Germline CDR1 and CDR2: LNHNV and YYDKDF (reference sequence). The V and J ends lost 3 bases and 5 bases respectively, with 14 bases between them. This CDR3 region has 15 residues.

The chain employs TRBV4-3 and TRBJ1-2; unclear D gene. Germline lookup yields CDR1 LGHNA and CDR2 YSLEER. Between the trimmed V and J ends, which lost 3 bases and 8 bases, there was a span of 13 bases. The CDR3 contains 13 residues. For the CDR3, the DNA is TGCGCCAGCAGCCACAATTGGGCCGCGGGCTACACCTTC. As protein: CASSHNWAAGYTF.

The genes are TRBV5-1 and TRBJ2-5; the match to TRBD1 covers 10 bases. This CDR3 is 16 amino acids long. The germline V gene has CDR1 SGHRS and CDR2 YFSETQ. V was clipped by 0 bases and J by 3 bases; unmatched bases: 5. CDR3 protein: CASSLGQGALKETQYF. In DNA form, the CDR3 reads TGCGCCAGCAGCTTGGGACAGGGGGCTCTTAAAGAGACCCAGTACTTC.

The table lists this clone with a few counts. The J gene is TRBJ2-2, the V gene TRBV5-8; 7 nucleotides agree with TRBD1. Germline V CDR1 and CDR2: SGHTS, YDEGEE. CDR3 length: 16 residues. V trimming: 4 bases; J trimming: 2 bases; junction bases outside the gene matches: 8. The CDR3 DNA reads TGTGCCAGCAGCGTCTCCGGGACAGTAAACACCGGGGAGCTGTTTTTT. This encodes CASSVSGTVNTGELFF.

CDR3 DNA: TGTGCCAGCAGCAACCAGCGGGGGGTCAATGAGCAGTTCTTC. Translated, it gives CASSNQRGVNEQFF. The chain links TRBV5-6 to TRBJ2-1; 9 nucleotides line up with TRBD2. The CDR3 has 14 residues. With V trimmed by 4 bases and J by 6 bases, 5 bases remained unmatched. Germline V gene lookup returns CDR1 SGHDT and CDR2 YYEEEE.